This TCR beta chain came from a study of vaccination and CD4 T cells after COVID-19 (dated by TCRdb to between 2021 and 2024). Background for the entire study: Convalescent patients had a positive SARS-CoV-2 result on nasal swab PCR, and of these patients, fewer than ten had mild disease and one had severe disease. In over 8 COVID-19 convalescent patients and several infection-naive healthy vaccine recipients, the spike-specific CD4+ TCR repertoire before mRNA vaccination was compared with the repertoire after mRNA vaccination. In the convalescent cohort there were six males and four females, among whom were two Hispanic individuals, seven Caucasians, two Asians and one multiracial person. In control cultures, a CEFX viral epitope pool was used as positive control, an HIV-1 Nef peptide pool was used as negative control, or no peptide was added. Post-COVID blood samples were collected from convalescent patients a median of roughly 100 days after diagnosis, with a range of roughly 30 to 161 days. The cultures were stimulated with overlapping spike peptide pools from SARS-CoV-2 and from the common cold coronaviruses HCoV-NL63, HCoV-OC43 and HCoV-229E. Two doses of either the Pfizer-BioNTech BNT162b2 vaccine (n=8) or the Moderna mRNA-1273 vaccine (n=2) were administered to participants. The time from the second vaccine dose to post-vaccine blood sampling had a median of roughly 77 days and ranged from roughly 12 to 241 days.

Library preparation employed PCR. TCR sequencing of DNA from cultured CD4+ T cells used the Oncomine TCR Beta short-read assay at the Johns Hopkins FTIC core. The QIAamp micro DNA kit was used to extract genomic DNA from the cultured CD4+ T cells. Oncomine TCR Beta libraries from cultured CD4+ T cells were pooled with unique dual indexes and sequenced on an Illumina iSeq 100. The published analysis was carried out like this. Non-productive sequences were filtered out, and CDR3s that did not start with C, did not end with F or W, or were shorter than 7 amino acids were discarded. Antigen-specific clonotypes were identified with the MANAFEST web application by comparing peptide-stimulated wells with reference and other culture wells. An FDR below 0.05, an odds ratio above 5, and a productive frequency above 0.1% in at least two of three replicate wells were required for clones to be considered positive. Clonotypes that were significantly expanded in both SARS-CoV-2 spike wells and at least one common cold coronavirus spike condition were defined as cross-reactive. CDR3 homology was assessed with Levenshtein distances (stringdist) and unrooted phylogenetic trees (ape) in R version 3.6.1. Through fastp at Q25 and MiXCR, TCRdb rebuilt clones from the public reads, retaining in-frame beta chains. Every CDR3 protein is listed once, alongside the most common genes and DNA of its rows. The V and J calls and clone size are TCRdb's, not the authors'. The sample table holds about 16,000 distinct CDR3 sequences, of which about 52% were seen once. The ten biggest clones cover roughly 3.5% of the sample.

Overall study results and their limits: Relatively few convalescent patients were included in the study, and early timepoints after natural infection were not analyzed. In convalescent patients, nearly all vaccine-specific clones (304 of 307) were found to be mono-reactive for SARS-CoV-2 spike rather than cross-reactive with common cold coronaviruses. An increase in the median number of SARS-CoV-2-reactive clonotypes from approximately 21 after infection to roughly 38 after vaccination was observed, but the change was not found to be significant. In convalescent patients, a median roughly 83% of post-vaccine SARS-CoV-2-reactive clones were detected only after vaccination, and vaccine-specific priming was suggested by this finding.

The sample's treatment or condition label, in plain terms: approximately nine-day PBMC culture with coronavirus spike peptide pools or control peptides (ViraFEST assay). The ViraFEST assay was used in the study, in which antigen-specific T cells were expanded with peptide pools and expanded clonotypes were subsequently identified by TCR sequencing. The convalescent patients' positive SARS-CoV-2 PCR tests fell between March and December 2020, which was before the Alpha, Beta and Delta variants emerged in the United States. Each well held about 2 million PBMCs cultured in IMDM containing roughly 5% human AB serum and around 10 IU/ml IL-2, with 8.5 to 10 ug/ml peptide pools added. Half of the culture medium was replaced with fresh IL-2-containing medium on days 3 and 7. CD4+ T cells were isolated after approximately ten days of culture through negative selection using the EasySep CD4+ T cell isolation kit. PBMCs were separated from whole blood using Ficoll-Paque Plus gradient centrifugation and then either used fresh or cryopreserved at -140C. Culture conditions were generally each tested in triplicate wells.

Its CDR3 holds 16 amino acids, cysteine through phenylalanine. Only the CDR3 portion is preserved as DNA: 48 bases, with reading frame beginning at the first base. CDR1 and CDR2, looked up from the germline V gene, are SGHVS and FNYEAQ. V is pared back by 0 bases and J by 10 bases, with 16 bases lying between the germline termini. Concerning this clonotype itself: Its antigen remains undetermined. No per-base quality is available; no much larger clone lies one base away.

The sample consisted of CD4+ T cells from blood, cultured in vitro, taken before SARS-CoV-2 vaccination. This sequence uses TRBV7-6 and TRBJ1-6; TRBD1 is a weak D gene call, 6 bases matching. This receptor was taken from a human donor who had recovered from COVID-19. The DNA sequence follows: TGTGCCAGCAGCTTAGCGGCGGCAGGGGATGGGTCACCCCTCCACTTT. Its protein product is CASSLAAAGDGSPLHF.